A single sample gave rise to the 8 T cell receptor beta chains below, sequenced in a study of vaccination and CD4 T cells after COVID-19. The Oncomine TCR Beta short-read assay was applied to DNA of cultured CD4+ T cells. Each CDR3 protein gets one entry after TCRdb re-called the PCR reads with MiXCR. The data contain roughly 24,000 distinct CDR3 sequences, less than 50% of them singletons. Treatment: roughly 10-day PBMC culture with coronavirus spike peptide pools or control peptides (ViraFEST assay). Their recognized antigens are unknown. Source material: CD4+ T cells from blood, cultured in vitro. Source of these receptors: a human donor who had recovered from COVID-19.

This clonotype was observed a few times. The CDR3 DNA is TGTGCCAGCAGCTCGGACAGGGGGCCATACGAGCAGTACTTC. Translating it yields CASSSDRGPYEQYF. The chain is built from TRBV7-2 and TRBJ2-7, with TRBD1 identical over 11 bases. The CDR3 sequence is 14 residues long. The V and J ends lost 4 bases and 4 bases, in that order; junction bases with no gene match: 3. The germline V gene has CDR1 SGHTA and CDR2 FQGNSA.

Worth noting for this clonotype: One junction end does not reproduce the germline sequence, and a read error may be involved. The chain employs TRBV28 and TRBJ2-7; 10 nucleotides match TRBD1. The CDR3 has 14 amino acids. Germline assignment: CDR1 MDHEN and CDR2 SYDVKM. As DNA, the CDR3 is TGTGCCAGCAGTTTCTCCGGGACAGGGGTTACCAGGAACTTC. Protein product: CASSFSGTGVTRNF.

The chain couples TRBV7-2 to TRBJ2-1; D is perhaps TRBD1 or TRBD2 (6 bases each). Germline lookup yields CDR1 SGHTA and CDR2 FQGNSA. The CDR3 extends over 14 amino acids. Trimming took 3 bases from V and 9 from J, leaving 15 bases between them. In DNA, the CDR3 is TGTGCCAGCAGCTTCCGGGGGACACGGGTTGAGCAGTTCTTC. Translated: CASSFRGTRVEQFF.

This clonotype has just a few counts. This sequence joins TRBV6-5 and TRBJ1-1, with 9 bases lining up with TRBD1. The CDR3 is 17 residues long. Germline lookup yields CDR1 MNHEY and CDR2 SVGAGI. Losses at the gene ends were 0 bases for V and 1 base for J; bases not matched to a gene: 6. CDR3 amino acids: CASSYSRDRVTNTEAFF. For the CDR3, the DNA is TGTGCCAGCAGTTACTCTCGGGACAGGGTGACGAACACTGAAGCTTTCTTT.

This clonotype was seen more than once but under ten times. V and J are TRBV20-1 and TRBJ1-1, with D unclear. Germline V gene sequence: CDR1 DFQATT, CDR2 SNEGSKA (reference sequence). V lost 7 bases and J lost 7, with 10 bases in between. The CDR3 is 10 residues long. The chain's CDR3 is CSGGILEAFF. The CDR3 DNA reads TGCAGTGGGGGAATTCTTGAAGCTTTCTTT.

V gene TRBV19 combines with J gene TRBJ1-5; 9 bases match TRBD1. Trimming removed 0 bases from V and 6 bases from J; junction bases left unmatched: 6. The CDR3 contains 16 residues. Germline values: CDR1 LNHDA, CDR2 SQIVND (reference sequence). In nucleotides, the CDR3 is TGTGCCAGTAGTATAGATGGGGACAGGGTAGGTCAGCCCCAGCATTTT. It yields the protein CASSIDGDRVGQPQHF.

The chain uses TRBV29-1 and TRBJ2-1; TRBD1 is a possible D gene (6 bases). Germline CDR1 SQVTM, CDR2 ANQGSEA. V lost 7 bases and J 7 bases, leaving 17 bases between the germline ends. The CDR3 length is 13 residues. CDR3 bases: TGCAGCGGGACCGCTTCAGGGGTAAATGAGCAGTTCTTC. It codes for CSGTASGVNEQFF.

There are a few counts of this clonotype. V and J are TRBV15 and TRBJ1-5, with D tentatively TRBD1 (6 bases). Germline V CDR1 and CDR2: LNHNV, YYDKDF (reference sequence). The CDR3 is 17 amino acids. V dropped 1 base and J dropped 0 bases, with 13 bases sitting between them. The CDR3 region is CATSRASGAVSNQPQHF. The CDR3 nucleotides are TGTGCCACCAGCAGAGCTTCAGGGGCGGTTAGCAATCAGCCCCAGCATTTT. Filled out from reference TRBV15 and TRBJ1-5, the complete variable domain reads DAMVIQNPRYQVTQFGKPVTLSCSQTLNHNVMYWYQQKSSQAPKLLFHYYDKDFNNEADTPDNFQSRRPNTSFCFLDIRSPGLGDTAMYLCATSRASGAVSNQPQHFGDGTRLSIL.